A selection of T cell receptor beta chains follows, all from one sample in a study of blood T cell repertoires in COVID-19. Method: immunoSEQ multiplex PCR; TCRdb's copy keeps in-frame clones and lacks some. The sample carries some 390,000 clones, 85% to 90% recorded once. Material: PBMCs or T cells enriched from blood (not recorded which). Source of these receptors: a man aged 25-45 years who had recovered from COVID-19. Both conserved end residues are part of each CDR3. The D gene is left open where the match is weak. Only some rows state a clone size, as once, few, many or a class for expanded clones.

D | size | J | V | CDR3 | DNA
NA | NA | TRBJ1-2 | TRBV20-1 | CSAGDYGYTF | TGCAGTGCAGGGGACTATGGCTACACCTTC
TRBD1 | once | TRBJ1-4 | TRBV27 | CASSLKPPDRGLGASNEKLFF | TGTGCCAGCAGTTTAAAACCCCCGGACAGGGGGCTAGGGGCATCTAATGAAAAACTGTTTTTT
TRBD1 | NA | TRBJ1-3 | TRBV2 | CASRTGGGNTIYF | TGTGCCAGCAGGACAGGGGGAGGAAACACCATATATTTT
NA | NA | TRBJ1-6 | TRBV7-2 | CASSLSGGVDSPLHF | TGTGCCAGCAGCTTATCAGGAGGGGTTGATTCACCCCTCCACTTT
TRBD1 | NA | TRBJ2-2 | TRBV7-2 | CASSYQGVGELFF | TGTGCCAGCAGCTATCAGGGGGTCGGGGAGCTGTTTTTT
NA | NA | TRBJ1-1 | TRBV28 | CASSFAGPLMNTEAFF | TGTGCCAGCAGTTTCGCAGGGCCCCTCATGAACACTGAAGCTTTCTTT
TRBD1 | NA | TRBJ1-2 | TRBV5-3 | CVRSHRDRVDYGYTF | TGTGTCAGAAGCCACCGGGACAGGGTAGATTATGGCTACACCTTC
NA | NA | TRBJ2-7 | TRBV28 | CASSLPETEGEQYF | TGTGCCAGCAGTTTGCCTGAGACAGAAGGCGAGCAGTACTTC
NA | NA | TRBJ1-1 | TRBV28 | CASSTGRGWHTEAFF | TGTGCCAGCAGTACCGGCCGGGGGTGGCACACTGAAGCTTTCTTT
NA | NA | TRBJ2-3 | TRBV3-1/TRBV3-2 | CASSQDFQGTDTQYF | TGTGCCAGCAGCCAAGATTTTCAGGGCACAGATACGCAGTATTTT
NA | NA | TRBJ1-1 | TRBV5-5 | CASSWGQMNTEAFF | TGTGCCAGCAGCTGGGGACAAATGAACACTGAAGCTTTCTTT
TRBD1 | NA | TRBJ2-7 | TRBV18 | CASTGTVHSHPYF | TGTGCCAGTACCGGGACAGTCCATTCTCACCCGTACTTC
TRBD2 | NA | TRBJ2-1 | TRBV10-3 | CASGLAGSWNEQFF | TGTGCCTCGGGACTAGCGGGCTCTTGGAATGAGCAGTTCTTC
NA | NA | TRBJ2-3 | TRBV3-1/TRBV3-2 | CASSQVRAGRTDTQYF | TGTGCCAGCAGCCAAGTAAGGGCGGGACGCACAGATACGCAGTATTTT